This T cell receptor (beta chain) was identified during a study of blood T cells in healthy people across ages. Points from the study as a whole: Diversity of TCR beta per million T cells declined in a roughly linear way with age. Considered underestimates were the diversity estimates obtained from one million T cells.

With a J-beta primer mix and a sample-barcoded 5' primer, a second PCR ran roughly 6 to 11 cycles. TCRdb recomputed calls from the 5' RACE reads with MiXCR, one row per CDR3 protein. The sample holds 1.5 million or so distinct CDR3 sequences, 35% to 45% seen once. This clonotype has more than one count but fewer than ten. No antigen is known for it. Germline lookup yields CDR1 MNHEY and CDR2 SVGEGT. V lost 5 bases to trimming and J lost 5 bases; unmatched junction nucleotides: 0. The CDR3 spans 13 residues. The study isolated at least 7 million PBMCs from each sample. Samples each had at least 5 micrograms of total RNA extracted.

The chain links TRBV6-2 or TRBV6-3 to TRBJ2-1; 10 bases fit TRBD1. The source is a woman in her late teens or twenties in good health. Source material: blood. Here the CDR3 reads CASSDRGHNEQFF. DNA of the CDR3: TGTGCCAGCAGTGACAGGGGGCACAATGAGCAGTTCTTC.